The source of this T cell receptor beta chain is a study of T-cell reconstitution after alpha-beta-depleted transplantation in children. Study results and caveats: Certain patients had high TCRbeta diversity at day 60, and it came from recipient T cells and thymic progenitors that survived. Newly produced T cells mostly accounted for T-cell counts and diversity one year post-transplant.

Unique molecular identifiers were used in preparing the TCRbeta library. A single record per CDR3 protein comes from TCRdb applying MiXCR to the PCR reads. The sample has some 200,000 distinct CDR3 sequences, under 8.5% seen once; the top ten hold about 5.5%. This clonotype has a count of ten or more. Its antigen is still unknown. Germline V gene sequence: CDR1 DFQATT, CDR2 SNEGSKA (reference sequence). The CDR3 extends over 13 amino acids. V was trimmed by 5 bases and J by 4 bases, leaving 14 bases between them. The receptor's source is a boy aged 2 to 9 with acute lymphoblastic leukemia, due to receive a stem cell transplant. The source was PBMCs, collected before TCRalphabeta/CD19-depleted stem cell transplant. The rearrangement links TRBV20-1 to TRBJ2-5; D is unresolved. The CDR3 sequence is CSASTQLRETQYF. The CDR3 nucleotides are TGCAGTGCTTCGACCCAGCTGAGAGAGACCCAGTACTTC.